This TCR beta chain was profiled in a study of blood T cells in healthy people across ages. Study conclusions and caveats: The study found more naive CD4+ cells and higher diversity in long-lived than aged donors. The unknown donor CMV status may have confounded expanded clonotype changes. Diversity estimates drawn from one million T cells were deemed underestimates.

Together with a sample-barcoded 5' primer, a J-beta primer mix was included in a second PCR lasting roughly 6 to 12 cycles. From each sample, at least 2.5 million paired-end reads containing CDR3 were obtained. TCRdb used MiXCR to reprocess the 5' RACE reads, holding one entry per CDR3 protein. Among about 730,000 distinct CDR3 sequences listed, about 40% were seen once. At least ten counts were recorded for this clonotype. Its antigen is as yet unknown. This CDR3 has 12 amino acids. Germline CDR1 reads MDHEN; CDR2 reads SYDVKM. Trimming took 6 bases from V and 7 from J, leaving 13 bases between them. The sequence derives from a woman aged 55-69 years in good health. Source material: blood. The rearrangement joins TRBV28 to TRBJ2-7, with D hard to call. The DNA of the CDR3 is TGTGCCAGCAGCCTACTGGCGCGGGAGCAGTACTTC. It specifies CASSLLAREQYF.